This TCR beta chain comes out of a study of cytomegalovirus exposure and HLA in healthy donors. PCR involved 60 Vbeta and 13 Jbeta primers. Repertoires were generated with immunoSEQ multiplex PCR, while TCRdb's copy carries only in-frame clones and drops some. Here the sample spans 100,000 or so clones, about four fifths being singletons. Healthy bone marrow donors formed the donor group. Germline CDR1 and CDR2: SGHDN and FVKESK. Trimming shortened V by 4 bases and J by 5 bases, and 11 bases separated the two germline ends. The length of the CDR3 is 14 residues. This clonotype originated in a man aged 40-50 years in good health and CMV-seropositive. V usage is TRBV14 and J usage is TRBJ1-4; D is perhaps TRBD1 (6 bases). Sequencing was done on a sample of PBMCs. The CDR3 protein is CASSPGQINEKLFF. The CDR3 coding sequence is TGTGCCAGCAGCCCCGGACAGATAAATGAAAAACTGTTTTTT.